This T cell receptor (beta chain) was sequenced during a study of human T cells and chemical hapten exposure. Indicated time point: pre-sensitization, week 0. Described treatment: therapeutic diphenylcyclopropenone sensitization with weekly scalp DPC. Overall study findings and caveats: The formation of large CDR3 similarity clusters by expanded TCRs significantly exceeded that of controls.

This clonotype was detected a few times. What it recognizes is unknown. V was cut by 6 bases and J by 3 bases, with 10 bases left in between. The length of the CDR3 is 13 residues. Each CDR3 protein gets one entry after TCRdb re-called the RACE reads with MiXCR. The sample consists of about 77,000 distinct CDR3 sequences, around 15% of them appearing once. The genes are TRBV12-3 or TRBV12-4 and TRBJ2-3; D is possibly TRBD1 (5 bases). This TCR was sampled from a woman aged 45-65 years with alopecia areata. Some clones in this sample may be carry-over from other donors' samples. Source: whole blood, taken in connection with sensitization to the hapten diphenylcyclopropenone (DPC). The CDR3 nucleotides are TGTGCCAGCAGGCCCACAGGAACAGATACGCAGTATTTT. Translating gives CASRPTGTDTQYF.